This record looks at one TCR beta chain sequence and its context. The sample belongs to a study of blood T cell repertoires in COVID-19. Study-level information: Sites in the United States, Italy and Spain provided acute and convalescent COVID-19 samples. The analysed material was cDNA or gDNA that came from T cells, B-cell-depleted T cells, or PBMCs.

In germline, CDR1 is SEHNR, CDR2 FQNEAQ (reference sequence). V was clipped by 3 bases and J by 0 bases, with 5 bases between them. CDR3 length: 14 amino acids. Original analysis: From reference gene primer amplification, estimates of nucleated cell counts were derived. Using immunoSEQ multiplex PCR, the repertoire was profiled, and TCRdb retains in-frame clones only, with some absent. V, J and clone size derive from that table, while D and trimming were established from the DNA sequence. The sample includes about 110,000 clones, around 81% seen only once; the top ten take approximately 4.1%. This sequence originates from a woman between 65 and 79 years old with acute or convalescent COVID-19. The material sequenced was peripheral blood. The J gene is TRBJ1-4, the V gene TRBV7-9, with D unresolved. In DNA form, the CDR3 reads TGTGCCAGCAGCTTTGAGCCAACTAATGAAAAACTGTTTTTT. Protein sequence: CASSFEPTNEKLFF. Filled out from reference TRBV7-9 and TRBJ1-4, the complete variable domain reads DTGVSQNPRHKITKRGQNVTFRCDPISEHNRLYWYRQTLGQGPEFLTYFQNEAQLEKSRLLSDRFSAERPKGSFSTLEIQRTEQGDSAMYLCASSFEPTNEKLFFGSGTQLSVL.